These 7 T cell receptor beta chains share one sample of origin, sequenced in a study of technical replicates of blood from a handful of donors. Using immunoSEQ multiplex PCR, the repertoire was profiled, and TCRdb retains in-frame clones only, with some absent. The top ten clones hold roughly 0.23% of a sample with tens of thousands of clones, approximately 94% of them seen once. The sample taken for sequencing was T cells isolated from PBMCs. The receptors stem from a human donor in good health.

J is TRBJ2-3 and V is TRBV15; D gene unclear. The germline V gene has CDR1 LNHNV and CDR2 YYDKDF (reference sequence). The CDR3 consists of 12 residues. Trimming shortened V by 2 bases and J by 3 bases, and 3 bases separated the two germline ends. CDR3 DNA: TGTGCCACCAGCAGAACAACAGATACGCAGTATTTT. This translates into CATSRTTDTQYF.

The DNA of the CDR3 is TGCGCCAGCAGCTTGAGTGGGACACTCTATGGCTACACCTTC. Amino acids: CASSLSGTLYGYTF. The chain combines TRBV5-1 with TRBJ1-2; a possible D gene is TRBD1 (6 bases). This CDR3 has 14 residues. Deletions cut 1 base from V and 4 bases from J, with 11 bases between. Germline CDR1 reads SGHRS; CDR2 reads YFSETQ. The full variable domain, its missing parts supplied by reference TRBV5-1 and TRBJ1-2, is KAGVTQTPRYLIKTRGQQVTLSCSPISGHRSVSWYQQTPGQGLQFLFEYFSETQRNKGNFPGRFSGRQFSNSRSEMNVSTLELGDSALYLCASSLSGTLYGYTFGSGTRLTVV.

This chain joins TRBV6-6 and TRBJ2-7; D is possibly TRBD1 (6 bases). The germline V and J ends were trimmed by 4 bases and 1 base, with 8 bases remaining between them. This CDR3 spans 13 amino acids. The germline V gene encodes CDR1 MNHNY and CDR2 SVGAGI (reference sequence). In DNA, the CDR3 is TGTGCCAGCAGTTCGACAGGATCCTACGAGCAGTACTTC. The encoded protein is CASSSTGSYEQYF.

The chain has TRBV19 and TRBJ2-7; D may be TRBD1 (5 bases). The germline CDR1 and CDR2 sequences are LNHDA and SQIVND (reference sequence). CDR3 length: 14 amino acids. The germline V and J ends were trimmed by 6 bases and 2 bases, with 14 bases remaining between them. CDR3 nucleotides: TGTGCCAGTAGCATACGGACACCAGCCTACGAGCAGTACTTC. It encodes CASSIRTPAYEQYF. Together with reference TRBV19 and TRBJ2-7, the CDR3 gives the full variable domain: DGGITQSPKYLFRKEGQNVTLSCEQNLNHDAMYWYRQDPGQGLRLIYYSQIVNDFQKGDIAEGYSVSREKKESFPLTVTSAQKNPTAFYLCASSIRTPAYEQYFGPGTRLTVT.

The chain carries TRBV4-1 and TRBJ2-5; a weak D match, TRBD2 (6 bases). This CDR3 contains 16 residues. V was cut by 1 base and J by 2 bases, with 14 bases left in between. Looked up from germline, CDR1 is MGHRA and CDR2 is YSYEKL. The DNA of the CDR3 is TGCGCCAGCAGCCAAGGGGTGGGACTCGTACAAGAGACCCAGTACTTC. This encodes CASSQGVGLVQETQYF.

The chain links TRBV11-2 to TRBJ2-1; TRBD1 might be the D (6 bases). The V gene lost 3 bases and the J gene lost 5 bases, with 14 bases spanning the gap. CDR3 length: 15 residues. The germline CDR1 and CDR2 sequences are SGHAT and FQNNGV. CDR3 in amino acids: CASSFEQGQNNEQFF. CDR3 coding DNA: TGTGCCAGCAGCTTTGAGCAGGGGCAGAACAATGAGCAGTTCTTC.

The rearrangement links TRBV5-1 to TRBJ2-5; 8 nucleotides align to TRBD1. The germline V gene has CDR1 SGHRS and CDR2 YFSETQ. This CDR3 is 13 amino acids long. Unmatched junction bases numbered 4, after V lost 4 bases and J lost 5 bases. For the CDR3, the DNA is TGCGCCAGCAGCATGGGACAGGAGGAGACCCAGTACTTC. This encodes CASSMGQEETQYF.